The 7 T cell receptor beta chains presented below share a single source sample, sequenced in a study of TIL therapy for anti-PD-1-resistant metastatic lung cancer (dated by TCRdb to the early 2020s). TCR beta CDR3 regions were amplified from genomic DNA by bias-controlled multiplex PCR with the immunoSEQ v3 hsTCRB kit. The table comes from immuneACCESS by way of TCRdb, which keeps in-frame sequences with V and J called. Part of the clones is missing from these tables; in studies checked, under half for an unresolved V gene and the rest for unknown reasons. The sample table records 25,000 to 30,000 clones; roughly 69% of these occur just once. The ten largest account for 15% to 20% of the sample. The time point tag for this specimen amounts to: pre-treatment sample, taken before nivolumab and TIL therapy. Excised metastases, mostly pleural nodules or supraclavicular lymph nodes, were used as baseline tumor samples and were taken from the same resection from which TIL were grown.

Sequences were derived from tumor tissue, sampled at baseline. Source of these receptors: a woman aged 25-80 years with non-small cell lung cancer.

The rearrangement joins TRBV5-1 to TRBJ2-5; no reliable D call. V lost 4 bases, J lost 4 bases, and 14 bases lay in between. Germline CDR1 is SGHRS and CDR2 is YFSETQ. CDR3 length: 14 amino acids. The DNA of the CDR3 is TGCGCCAGCAGCCCCCTAAGGACCGTAGAGACCCAGTACTTC. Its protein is CASSPLRTVETQYF. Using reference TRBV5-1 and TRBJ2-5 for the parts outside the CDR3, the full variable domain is KAGVTQTPRYLIKTRGQQVTLSCSPISGHRSVSWYQQTPGQGLQFLFEYFSETQRNKGNFPGRFSGRQFSNSRSEMNVSTLELGDSALYLCASSPLRTVETQYFGPGTRLLVL.

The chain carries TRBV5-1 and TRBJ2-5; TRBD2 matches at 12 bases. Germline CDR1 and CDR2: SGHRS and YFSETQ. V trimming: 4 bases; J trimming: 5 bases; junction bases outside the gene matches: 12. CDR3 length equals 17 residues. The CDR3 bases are TGCGCCAGCAGCGGTCGACTAGCGGGAGAGGGTGGGGAGACCCAGTACTTC. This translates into CASSGRLAGEGGETQYF. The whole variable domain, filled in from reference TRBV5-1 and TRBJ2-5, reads KAGVTQTPRYLIKTRGQQVTLSCSPISGHRSVSWYQQTPGQGLQFLFEYFSETQRNKGNFPGRFSGRQFSNSRSEMNVSTLELGDSALYLCASSGRLAGEGGETQYFGPGTRLLVL.

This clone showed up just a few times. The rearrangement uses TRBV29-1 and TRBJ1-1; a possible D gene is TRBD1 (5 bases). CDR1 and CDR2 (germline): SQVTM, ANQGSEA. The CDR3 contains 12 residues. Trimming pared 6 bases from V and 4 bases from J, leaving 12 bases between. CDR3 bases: TGCAGCGTCAAGGGGAGAACCACTGAAGCTTTCTTT. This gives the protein CSVKGRTTEAFF. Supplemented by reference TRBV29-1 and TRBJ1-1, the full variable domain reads SAVISQKPSRDICQRGTSLTIQCQVDSQVTMMFWYRQQPGQSLTLIATANQGSEATYESGFVIDKFPISRPNLTFSTLTVSNMSPEDSSIYLCSVKGRTTEAFFGQGTRLTVV.

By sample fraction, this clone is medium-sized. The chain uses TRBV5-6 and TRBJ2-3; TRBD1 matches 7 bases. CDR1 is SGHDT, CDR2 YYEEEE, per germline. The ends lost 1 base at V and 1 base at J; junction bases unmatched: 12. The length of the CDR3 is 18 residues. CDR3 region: CASSLLTGAALGTDTQYF. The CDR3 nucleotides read TGTGCCAGCAGCTTGCTCACAGGGGCCGCACTAGGCACAGATACGCAGTATTTT.

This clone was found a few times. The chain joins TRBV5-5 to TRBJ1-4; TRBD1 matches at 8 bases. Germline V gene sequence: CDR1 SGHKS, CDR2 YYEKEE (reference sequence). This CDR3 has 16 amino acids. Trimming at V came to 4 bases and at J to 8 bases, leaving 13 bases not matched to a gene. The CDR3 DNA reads TGTGCCAGCAGCCAAGGAGAGGAATGGACAGGGGAAAAACTGTTTTTT. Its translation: CASSQGEEWTGEKLFF.

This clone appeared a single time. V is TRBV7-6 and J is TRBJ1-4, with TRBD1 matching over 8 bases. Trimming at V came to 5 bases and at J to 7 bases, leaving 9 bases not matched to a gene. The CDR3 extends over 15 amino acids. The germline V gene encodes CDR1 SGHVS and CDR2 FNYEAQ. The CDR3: CASSPGQGASEKLFF. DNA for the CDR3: TGTGCCAGCAGCCCGGGGCAGGGGGCGAGTGAAAAACTGTTTTTT.

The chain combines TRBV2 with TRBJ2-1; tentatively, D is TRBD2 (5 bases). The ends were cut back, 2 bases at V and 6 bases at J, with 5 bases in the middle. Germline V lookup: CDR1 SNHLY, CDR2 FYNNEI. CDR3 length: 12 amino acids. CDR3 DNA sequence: TGTGCCAGCAGTGAACTAGCCAATGAGCAGTTCTTC. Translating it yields CASSELANEQFF.